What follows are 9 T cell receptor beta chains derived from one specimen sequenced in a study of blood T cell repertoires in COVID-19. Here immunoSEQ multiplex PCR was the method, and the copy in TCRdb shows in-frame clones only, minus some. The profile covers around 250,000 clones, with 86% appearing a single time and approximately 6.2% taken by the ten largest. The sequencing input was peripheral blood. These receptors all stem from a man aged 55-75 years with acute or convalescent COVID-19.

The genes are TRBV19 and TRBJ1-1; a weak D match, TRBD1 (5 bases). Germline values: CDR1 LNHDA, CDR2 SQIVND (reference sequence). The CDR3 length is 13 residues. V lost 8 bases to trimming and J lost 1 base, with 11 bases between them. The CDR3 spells CASLGQGNTEAFF. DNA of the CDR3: TGTGCCAGTCTAGGTCAGGGGAACACTGAAGCTTTCTTT. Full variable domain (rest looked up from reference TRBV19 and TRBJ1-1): DGGITQSPKYLFRKEGQNVTLSCEQNLNHDAMYWYRQDPGQGLRLIYYSQIVNDFQKGDIAEGYSVSREKKESFPLTVTSAQKNPTAFYLCASLGQGNTEAFFGQGTRLTVV.

The CDR3 is CASSEYKGQINEKLFF. CDR3 coding DNA: TGTGCCAGCAGTGAATATAAGGGACAGATTAATGAAAAACTGTTTTTT. J is TRBJ1-4 and V is TRBV25-1; 7 bases fit TRBD1. The germline CDR1 and CDR2 sequences are MGHDK and SYGVNS. CDR3 length: 16 amino acids. V trimming: 0 bases; J trimming: 4 bases; junction bases outside the gene matches: 5.

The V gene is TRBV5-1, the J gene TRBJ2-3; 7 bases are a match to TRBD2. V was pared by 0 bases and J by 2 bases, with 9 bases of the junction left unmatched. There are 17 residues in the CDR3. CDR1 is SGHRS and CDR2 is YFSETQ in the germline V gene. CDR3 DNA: TGCGCCAGCAGCTTGGCCAACCGACTAGCTTTCACAGATACGCAGTATTTT. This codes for CASSLANRLAFTDTQYF.

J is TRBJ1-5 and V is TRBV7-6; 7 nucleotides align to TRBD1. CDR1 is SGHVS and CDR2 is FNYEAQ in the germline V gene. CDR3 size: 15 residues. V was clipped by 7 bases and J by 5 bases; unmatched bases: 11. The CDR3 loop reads CASNGPGGIHQPQHF. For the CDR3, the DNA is TGTGCCAGCAACGGACCAGGGGGAATTCATCAGCCCCAGCATTTT.

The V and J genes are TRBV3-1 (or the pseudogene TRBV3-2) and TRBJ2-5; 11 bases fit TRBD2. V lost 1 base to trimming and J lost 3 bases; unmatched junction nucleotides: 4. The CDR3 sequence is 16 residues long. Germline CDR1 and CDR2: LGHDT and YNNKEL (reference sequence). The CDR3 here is CASSQVVGLAEETQYF. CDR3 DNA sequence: TGTGCCAGCAGCCAAGTAGTGGGACTAGCGGAAGAGACCCAGTACTTC.

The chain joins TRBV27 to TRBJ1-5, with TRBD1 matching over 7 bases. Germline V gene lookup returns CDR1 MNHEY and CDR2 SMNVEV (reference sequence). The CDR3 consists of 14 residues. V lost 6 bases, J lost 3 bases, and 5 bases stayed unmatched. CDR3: CASRPGQYNQPQHF. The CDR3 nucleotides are TGTGCCAGCAGACCGGGACAGTACAATCAGCCCCAGCATTTT.

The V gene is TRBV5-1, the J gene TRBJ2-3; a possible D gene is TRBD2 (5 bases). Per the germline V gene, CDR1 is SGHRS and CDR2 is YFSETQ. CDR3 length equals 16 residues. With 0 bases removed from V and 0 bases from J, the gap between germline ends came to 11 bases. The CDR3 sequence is CASSLGLAASTDTQYF. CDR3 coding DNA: TGCGCCAGCAGCTTGGGGCTAGCAGCTAGCACAGATACGCAGTATTTT.

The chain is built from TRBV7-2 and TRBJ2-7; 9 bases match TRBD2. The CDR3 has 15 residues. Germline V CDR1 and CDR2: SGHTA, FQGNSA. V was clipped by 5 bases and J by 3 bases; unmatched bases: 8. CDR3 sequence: CASSPTSSGSYEQYF. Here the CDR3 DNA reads TGTGCCAGCAGCCCAACGAGTAGCGGGAGCTACGAGCAGTACTTC.

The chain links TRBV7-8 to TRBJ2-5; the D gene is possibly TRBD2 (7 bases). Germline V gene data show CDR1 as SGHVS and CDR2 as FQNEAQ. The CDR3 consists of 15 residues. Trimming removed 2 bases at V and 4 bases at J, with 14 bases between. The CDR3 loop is CASSLRGRVGETQYF. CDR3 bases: TGTGCCAGCAGCTTAAGGGGGAGGGTCGGAGAGACCCAGTACTTC.